This is a list of T cell receptor beta chains from one sample in a study of regulatory T cells. The table came from immunoSEQ multiplex PCR; TCRdb's copy has only in-frame clones and leaves some out. The repertoire includes 30,000 to 40,000 clones, roughly 92% of them detected once, and 0.98% sits in the top ten. The source material was conventional CD4+ T cells sorted from blood. The receptor set was obtained from a child aged 2 to 15 with CD3G deficiency. CDR3s include the opening cysteine and the closing phenylalanine or tryptophan. A D gene is named only where the DNA matches it firmly. Rows may omit the clone size; those that give it use once, few, many or a size class.

D: TRBD1; length: 14; J: TRBJ2-7; V: TRBV28; size: NA; CDR3: CTSSRDRATYEQYF; DNA: TGTACCAGCAGTCGGGACAGGGCAACCTACGAGCAGTACTTC
D: TRBD2; length: 18; J: TRBJ2-7; V: TRBV28; size: NA; CDR3: CASSLKLGLAGGSYEQYF; DNA: TGTGCCAGCAGTTTAAAATTAGGACTAGCGGGAGGCTCCTACGAGCAGTACTTC
D: NA; length: 16; J: TRBJ2-7; V: TRBV28; size: NA; CDR3: CASSPPGQPGRYEQYF; DNA: TGTGCCAGCAGTCCCCCGGGGCAGCCGGGACGCTACGAGCAGTACTTC
D: NA; length: 16; J: TRBJ2-4; V: TRBV11-2; size: NA; CDR3: CASSDGGITAKNIQYF; DNA: TGTGCCAGCAGCGATGGGGGGATTACGGCCAAAAACATTCAGTACTTC
D: NA; length: 14; J: TRBJ1-4; V: TRBV6-6; size: NA; CDR3: CASREQALNEKLFF; DNA: TGTGCCAGCAGAGAACAGGCCCTCAATGAAAAACTGTTTTTT
D: NA; length: 16; J: TRBJ2-4; V: TRBV28; size: NA; CDR3: CASSPRPGRAKNIQYF; DNA: TGTGCCAGCAGCCCTCGACCAGGGAGGGCCAAAAACATTCAGTACTTC
D: TRBD1; length: 14; J: TRBJ1-1; V: TRBV11-3; size: NA; CDR3: CASSLQGAVTEAFF; DNA: TGTGCCAGCAGCTTACAGGGGGCGGTCACTGAAGCTTTCTTT
D: NA; length: 13; J: TRBJ2-1; V: TRBV2; size: NA; CDR3: CASKAGSYNEQFF; DNA: TGCGCCAGCAAGGCGGGGTCCTACAATGAGCAGTTCTTC
D: NA; length: 14; J: TRBJ2-1; V: TRBV18; size: NA; CDR3: CASSPRGLNNEQFF; DNA: TGTGCCAGCTCACCTCGAGGACTAAACAATGAGCAGTTCTTC
D: NA; length: 12; J: TRBJ2-7; V: TRBV6-6; size: NA; CDR3: CASSLSNYEQYF; DNA: TGTGCCAGCAGCCTGTCCAACTACGAGCAGTACTTC
D: NA; length: 17; J: TRBJ2-6; V: TRBV28; size: NA; CDR3: CASSSLTPGMGANVLTF; DNA: TGTGCCAGCAGTTCCCTGACCCCGGGGATGGGGGCCAACGTCCTGACTTTC
D: TRBD2; length: 14; J: TRBJ2-3; V: TRBV6-1; size: NA; CDR3: CASPLAGPTDTQYF; DNA: TGTGCCAGCCCTCTAGCGGGCCCCACAGATACGCAGTATTTT
D: NA; length: 14; J: TRBJ2-3; V: TRBV21-1; size: NA; CDR3: CASIDRQITDTQYF; DNA: TGTGCCAGCATCGATCGACAGATCACAGATACGCAGTATTTT
D: TRBD2; length: 17; J: TRBJ2-1; V: TRBV28; size: NA; CDR3: CASSLWDQRGIFNEQFF; DNA: TGTGCCAGCAGTTTATGGGATCAGCGGGGGATCTTCAATGAGCAGTTCTTC
D: NA; length: 17; J: TRBJ2-2; V: TRBV5-1; size: NA; CDR3: CASSLVGTSKNTGELFF; DNA: TGCGCCAGCAGCTTGGTCGGTACATCAAAGAACACCGGGGAGCTGTTTTTT
D: NA; length: 13; J: TRBJ2-3; V: TRBV28; size: NA; CDR3: CASSGGGSDTQYF; DNA: TGTGCCAGTAGTGGAGGAGGGAGTGATACGCAGTATTTT
D: TRBD2; length: 16; J: TRBJ2-1; V: TRBV19; size: NA; CDR3: CASRPSGSHGLREQFF; DNA: TGTGCCAGTAGACCTAGCGGGAGTCACGGGCTGCGTGAGCAGTTCTTC
D: TRBD1; length: 15; J: TRBJ2-7; V: TRBV19; size: NA; CDR3: CASSIGTGGSYEQYF; DNA: TGTGCCAGTAGTATTGGGACAGGGGGTTCCTACGAGCAGTACTTC
D: NA; length: 12; J: TRBJ2-5; V: TRBV6-1; size: NA; CDR3: CASSESLETQYF; DNA: TGTGCCAGCAGTGAGTCCTTAGAGACCCAGTACTTC
D: NA; length: 13; J: TRBJ1-4; V: TRBV5-1; size: once; CDR3: CASSFGTNEKLFF; DNA: TGCGCCAGCAGCTTCGGGACTAATGAAAAACTGTTTTTT
D: TRBD2; length: 15; J: TRBJ2-7; V: TRBV28; size: NA; CDR3: CASRGLAGVTTEQYF; DNA: TGTGCCAGCAGGGGACTAGCGGGAGTAACAACTGAGCAGTACTTC
D: NA; length: 14; J: TRBJ1-2; V: TRBV6-5; size: NA; CDR3: CASSPQGAKGGYTF; DNA: TGTGCCAGCAGCCCCCAGGGCGCAAAAGGGGGCTACACCTTC
D: TRBD2; length: 16; J: TRBJ2-7; V: TRBV28; size: NA; CDR3: CASRGLAGGRGGEQYF; DNA: TGTGCCAGCAGAGGACTAGCGGGAGGAAGGGGGGGGGAGCAGTACTTC
D: NA; length: 14; J: TRBJ2-5; V: TRBV11-3; size: NA; CDR3: CASSRQKSQETQYF; DNA: TGTGCCAGCAGCCGCCAGAAGAGCCAAGAGACCCAGTACTTC
D: NA; length: 15; J: TRBJ1-1; V: TRBV5-1; size: NA; CDR3: CASRRGAGGNTEAFF; DNA: TGCGCCAGCAGGCGGGGGGCTGGGGGGAACACTGAAGCTTTCTTT
D: NA; length: 14; J: TRBJ2-1; V: TRBV19; size: once; CDR3: CASSTGRLFNEQFF; DNA: TGTGCCAGTAGTACAGGGAGACTCTTCAATGAGCAGTTCTTC
D: NA; length: 15; J: TRBJ2-7; V: TRBV28; size: NA; CDR3: CASSPAGRGLYEQYF; DNA: TGTGCCAGCAGTCCCGCGGGAAGGGGTTTGTACGAGCAGTACTTC
D: TRBD2; length: 16; J: TRBJ2-5; V: TRBV28; size: NA; CDR3: CASSLAGGRARVGQYF; DNA: TGTGCCAGCAGTTTAGCCGGCGGGAGGGCCCGGGTTGGCCAGTACTTC
D: NA; length: 15; J: TRBJ1-5; V: TRBV28; size: NA; CDR3: CASSFLSAGGQPQHF; DNA: TGTGCCAGCAGCTTTTTGTCGGCCGGGGGTCAGCCCCAGCATTTT
D: NA; length: 13; J: TRBJ2-7; V: TRBV28; size: NA; CDR3: CASSLSGSHEQYF; DNA: TGTGCCAGCAGTTTGAGCGGCTCCCACGAGCAGTACTTC
D: TRBD1; length: 14; J: TRBJ2-5; V: TRBV7-8; size: NA; CDR3: CASSLAGQGETQYF; DNA: TGTGCCAGCAGCTTAGCGGGACAGGGGGAGACCCAGTACTTC
D: TRBD2; length: 15; J: TRBJ2-3; V: TRBV28; size: NA; CDR3: CASSPGTSGTDTQYF; DNA: TGTGCCAGCAGCCCTGGGACTAGCGGCACAGATACGCAGTATTTT
D: NA; length: 14; J: TRBJ2-7; V: TRBV6-1; size: NA; CDR3: CASSTKQGPYEQYF; DNA: TGTGCCAGCAGCACCAAACAGGGTCCCTACGAGCAGTACTTC
D: TRBD1; length: 14; J: TRBJ1-5; V: TRBV6-1; size: NA; CDR3: CASSLTGGHQPQHF; DNA: TGTGCCAGCAGTCTAACAGGGGGGCACCAGCCCCAGCATTTT
D: TRBD1; length: 17; J: TRBJ2-7; V: TRBV5-1; size: NA; CDR3: CASSLALGQGGTGEQYF; DNA: TGCGCCAGCAGCTTGGCCCTCGGACAGGGGGGAACGGGCGAGCAGTACTTC